This T cell receptor beta chain was recovered during a study of blood T cell repertoires in COVID-19. Turning to the study itself: Sites across the United States, Italy and Spain contributed samples from acute and convalescent COVID-19. PBMCs, B-cell-depleted T cells, or T cells provided the cDNA or gDNA that made up the material.

V trimming: 9 bases; J trimming: 5 bases; junction bases outside the gene matches: 16. The CDR3 sequence is 16 residues long. CDR1 is KGHDR, CDR2 SFDVKD, per germline. Per the authors' pipeline: Amplification with reference gene primers provided the estimates of nucleated cell counts. Profiling relied on immunoSEQ multiplex PCR, and the TCRdb table lists in-frame clones only, not all of them. V, J and clone size are those of that table, while D and trimming were read from the DNA. The sample records approximately 100,000 clones, about 78% being singletons. The chain links TRBV24-1 to TRBJ2-5, with TRBD2 matching over 8 bases. Sequencing input: peripheral blood. The TCR sequence derives from a human donor in a cohort sampled during active or convalescent COVID-19. The CDR3 nucleotides are TGTGCCACCTGCTGTGAAGCGGGGGACTCCCGGGAGACCCAGTACTTC. Translation gives CATCCEAGDSRETQYF.